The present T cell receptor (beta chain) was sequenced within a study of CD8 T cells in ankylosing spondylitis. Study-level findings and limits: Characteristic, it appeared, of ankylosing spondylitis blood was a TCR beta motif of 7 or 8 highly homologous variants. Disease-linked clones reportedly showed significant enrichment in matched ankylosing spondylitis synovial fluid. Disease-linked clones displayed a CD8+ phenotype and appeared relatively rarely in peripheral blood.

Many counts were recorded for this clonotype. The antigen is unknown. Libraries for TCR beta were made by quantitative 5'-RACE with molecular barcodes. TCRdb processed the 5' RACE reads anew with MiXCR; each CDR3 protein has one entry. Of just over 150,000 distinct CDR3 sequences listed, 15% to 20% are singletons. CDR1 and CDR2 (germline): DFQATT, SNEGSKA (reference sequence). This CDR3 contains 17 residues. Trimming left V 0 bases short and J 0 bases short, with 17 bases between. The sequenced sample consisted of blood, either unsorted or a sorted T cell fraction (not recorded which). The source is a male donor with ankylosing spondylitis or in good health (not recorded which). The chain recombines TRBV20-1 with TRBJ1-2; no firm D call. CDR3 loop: CSARDVVQHPSNYGYTF. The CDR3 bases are TGCAGTGCTAGAGATGTCGTCCAGCATCCTTCTAACTATGGCTACACCTTC.